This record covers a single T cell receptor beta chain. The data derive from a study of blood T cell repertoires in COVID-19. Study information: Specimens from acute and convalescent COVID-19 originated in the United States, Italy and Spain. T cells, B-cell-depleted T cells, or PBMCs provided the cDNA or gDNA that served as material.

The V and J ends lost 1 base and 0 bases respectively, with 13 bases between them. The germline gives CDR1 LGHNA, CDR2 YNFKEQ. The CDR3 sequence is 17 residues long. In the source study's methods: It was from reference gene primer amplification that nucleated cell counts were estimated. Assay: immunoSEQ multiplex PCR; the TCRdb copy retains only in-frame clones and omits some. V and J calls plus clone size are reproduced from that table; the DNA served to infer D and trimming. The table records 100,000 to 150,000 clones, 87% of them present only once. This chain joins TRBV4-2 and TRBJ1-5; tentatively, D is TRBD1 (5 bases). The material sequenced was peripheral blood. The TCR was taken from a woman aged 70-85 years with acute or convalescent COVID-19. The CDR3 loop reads CASSQVMGGDSNQPQHF. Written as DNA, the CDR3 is TGTGCCAGCAGCCAAGTTATGGGGGGGGATAGCAATCAGCCCCAGCATTTT.